The 20 T cell receptor beta chains below were found in one sample sequenced in a study of graft-versus-host responses after intestinal transplantation. Data came from immunoSEQ multiplex PCR; TCRdb stores just in-frame clones and leaves some out. The data contain around 96,000 clones, 75% to 95% of them seen just once; the ten biggest clones take up around 15%. The specimen comprised PBMCs, sampled around 68 weeks after intestinal transplant. The receptors come from a human patient who received an intestinal transplant, so some T cells may come from the graft donor.

V usage is TRBV27 and J usage is TRBJ2-7; D unresolved. This CDR3 has 13 residues. Germline V gene lookup returns CDR1 MNHEY and CDR2 SMNVEV (reference sequence). Trimming removed 6 bases at V and 0 bases at J, with 9 bases between. CDR3 bases: TGTGCCAGCAGCGCGTCGAGCTCCTACGAGCAGTACTTC. It encodes CASSASSSYEQYF.

The CDR3 here is CASREETGTYEQYF. CDR3 nucleotide sequence: TGTGCCAGCAGGGAGGAGACAGGGACCTACGAGCAGTACTTC. The chain employs TRBV11-2 and TRBJ2-7; 7 nucleotides line up with TRBD1. The CDR3 loop spans 14 amino acids. Germline lookup yields CDR1 SGHAT and CDR2 FQNNGV. J gave up 2 bases and V 6 bases, and 7 bases lay outside the gene matches.

This clone was recorded once. This chain links TRBV5-5 with TRBJ1-2, with D maybe TRBD1 (5 bases). Trimming took 0 bases from V and 5 from J, leaving 11 bases between them. Looked up from germline, CDR1 is SGHKS and CDR2 is YYEKEE (reference sequence). This CDR3 is built from 14 residues. DNA of the CDR3: TGTGCCAGCAGCTTGGAGGGCCGGGGGTATGGCTACACCTTC. It specifies CASSLEGRGYGYTF. The variable domain in full, with the rest retrieved from reference TRBV5-5 and TRBJ1-2, is DAGVTQSPTHLIKTRGQQVTLRCSPISGHKSVSWYQQVLGQGPQFIFQYYEKEERGRGNFPDRFSARQFPNYSSELNVNALLLGDSALYLCASSLEGRGYGYTFGSGTRLTVV.

This clone has only one observation. This rearrangement joins TRBV19 to TRBJ1-1; TRBD1 is a possible D gene (5 bases). The V gene's germline CDR1 is LNHDA and CDR2 SQIVND (reference sequence). There are 12 residues in the CDR3. Between the trimmed V and J ends, which lost 1 base and 8 bases, there was a span of 8 bases. The CDR3: CASSIGTREAFF. The CDR3 DNA is TGTGCCAGTAGTATAGGGACACGGGAAGCTTTCTTT.

The chain recombines TRBV19 with TRBJ2-1; perhaps TRBD2 as D (5 bases). Germline V gene data show CDR1 as LNHDA and CDR2 as SQIVND (reference sequence). V shed 5 bases and J shed 7 bases, with 9 bases lying between them. The CDR3 is 12 amino acids. CDR3: CASSRTRNEQFF. Written as DNA, the CDR3 is TGTGCCAGTAGTCGAACTAGGAATGAGCAGTTCTTC.

This sequence joins TRBV19 and TRBJ2-7, with TRBD2 matching 9 bases. This CDR3 has 16 residues. Germline V gene data show CDR1 as LNHDA and CDR2 as SQIVND (reference sequence). The V segment lost 6 bases and the J segment 2 bases; nucleotides outside the gene matches: 11. CDR3 bases: TGTGCCAGTAGCGGAGCCCCGGGACTAGCCGCCTACGAGCAGTACTTC. Translating gives CASSGAPGLAAYEQYF.

The V and J genes are TRBV11-2 and TRBJ1-1; D is perhaps TRBD1 (5 bases). With 3 bases removed from V and 4 bases from J, the gap between germline ends came to 9 bases. Germline CDR1 SGHAT, CDR2 FQNNGV. The CDR3 sequence is 13 residues long. CDR3: CASSLGDRTEAFF. CDR3 sequence (DNA): TGTGCCAGCAGCTTGGGGGACCGCACTGAAGCTTTCTTT.

The table lists this clone with a few counts. This chain links TRBV18 with TRBJ1-6, with 7 bases identical to TRBD1. The CDR3 is made up of 14 amino acids. The germline CDR1 and CDR2 sequences are KGHSH and LQKENI. J was trimmed by 10 bases and V by 3 bases; bases with no gene match: 6. The CDR3 reads CASSPQGGKSPLHF. For the CDR3, the DNA is TGTGCCAGCTCACCCCAGGGGGGAAAGTCACCCCTCCACTTT.

The chain's CDR3 is CASSPVGPLLWGYTF. The CDR3 DNA sequence: TGTGCCAGCAGCCCAGTAGGGCCCCTTCTGTGGGGCTACACCTTC. The gene calls are TRBV7-9 and TRBJ1-2; D is unresolved. CDR3 length equals 15 residues. The V gene's germline CDR1 is SEHNR and CDR2 FQNEAQ (reference sequence). Trimming took 5 bases from V and 8 from J, leaving 21 bases between them.

The chain couples TRBV6-5 to TRBJ2-7; 11 bases align to TRBD1. CDR1 and CDR2 from the germline V gene are MNHEY and SVGAGI. Losses at the gene ends were 3 bases for V and 7 bases for J; bases not matched to a gene: 8. The length of the CDR3 is 15 residues. The CDR3 reads CASSYRPGQGGEQYF. For the CDR3, the DNA is TGTGCCAGCAGTTATCGACCGGGACAGGGGGGGGAGCAGTACTTC.

V is TRBV5-1 and J is TRBJ2-3; 7 nucleotides match TRBD2. V gave up 4 bases and J gave up 0 bases; unmatched junction bases: 2. Germline V gene data show CDR1 as SGHRS and CDR2 as YFSETQ. The CDR3 totals 14 residues. As DNA, the CDR3 is TGCGCCAGCAGCCCCGGGGGGAGCACAGATACGCAGTATTTT. Its translation: CASSPGGSTDTQYF. The full variable domain, rest sourced from reference TRBV5-1 and TRBJ2-3, is KAGVTQTPRYLIKTRGQQVTLSCSPISGHRSVSWYQQTPGQGLQFLFEYFSETQRNKGNFPGRFSGRQFSNSRSEMNVSTLELGDSALYLCASSPGGSTDTQYFGPGTRLTVL.

The CDR3 loop is CASSVGFGVGGYTF. CDR3 in DNA: TGTGCCAGCAGCGTAGGTTTCGGGGTTGGGGGCTACACCTTC. The rearrangement joins TRBV9 to TRBJ1-2, with unresolved D. The CDR3 totals 14 residues. Trimming removed 0 bases from V and 8 bases from J, with 14 bases in between. CDR1 and CDR2 (germline): SGDLS, YYNGEE.

V is TRBV7-9 and J is TRBJ1-1, with D uncertain. This CDR3 region has 10 residues. From germline, CDR1 is SEHNR and CDR2 FQNEAQ (reference sequence). V dropped 5 bases and J dropped 8 bases, with 6 bases sitting between them. The CDR3 DNA sequence: TGTGCCAGCAGCGGACTGGAAGCTTTCTTT. Translated, it gives CASSGLEAFF. Full variable domain (remainder filled in from reference TRBV7-9 and TRBJ1-1): DTGVSQNPRHKITKRGQNVTFRCDPISEHNRLYWYRQTLGQGPEFLTYFQNEAQLEKSRLLSDRFSAERPKGSFSTLEIQRTEQGDSAMYLCASSGLEAFFGQGTRLTVV.

V gene TRBV18 combines with J gene TRBJ1-1; no firm D call. V lost 1 base, J lost 0 bases, and 6 bases lay in between. Germline-derived CDR1 and CDR2 are KGHSH and LQKENI. This CDR3 has 14 residues. The CDR3 DNA sequence: TGTGCCAGCTCACCACAGGTCCTGAACACTGAAGCTTTCTTT. Amino acids: CASSPQVLNTEAFF.

This chain links TRBV2 with TRBJ2-3, with D perhaps matching TRBD1 or TRBD2 (5 bases each). The V end was cut by 7 bases, the J end by 4 bases, with 18 bases between. The CDR3 has 15 residues. CDR1 SNHLY and CDR2 FYNNEI come from the germline V gene. The CDR3 is CASTPGPSMADTQYF. For the CDR3, the DNA is TGTGCCAGCACTCCGGGACCCAGCATGGCAGATACGCAGTATTTT.

The V call is TRBV10-3, the J call TRBJ2-3; 10 bases match TRBD1. CDR1 ENHRY and CDR2 SYGVKD come from the germline V gene. With V trimmed by 11 bases and J by 1 base, 6 bases remained unmatched. This CDR3 contains 14 residues. The CDR3 DNA follows: TGTGCCGCCAGGACAGGGGGAGGCACAGATACGCAGTATTTT. Residues: CAARTGGGTDTQYF.

V gene TRBV5-1 combines with J gene TRBJ1-6; D may be TRBD1 (5 bases). This CDR3 comprises 18 residues. Germline assignment: CDR1 SGHRS and CDR2 YFSETQ. V was cut by 1 base and J by 4 bases, with 18 bases left in between. The CDR3 spells CASSLYIWRGGYNSPLHF. DNA of the CDR3: TGCGCCAGCAGCTTGTATATTTGGAGGGGAGGGTATAATTCACCCCTCCACTTT.

The chain couples TRBV15 to TRBJ2-7; TRBD1 matches 7 bases. Germline V lookup: CDR1 LNHNV, CDR2 YYDKDF (reference sequence). Losses at the gene ends were 2 bases for V and 6 bases for J; bases not matched to a gene: 4. This CDR3 is 13 amino acids long. The CDR3 DNA is TGTGCCACCAGCAGAAAAACAGGGGCCGAGCAGTACTTC. Protein product: CATSRKTGAEQYF.

CDR3 DNA: TGCGCCAGCAGCCAAGGTCCCCCGGGGGGGGCCTTCACCGGGGAGCTGTTTTTT. Amino acids: CASSQGPPGGAFTGELFF. The rearrangement joins TRBV4-1 to TRBJ2-2, with 8 positions matching TRBD2. This CDR3 has 18 amino acids. From germline, CDR1 is MGHRA and CDR2 YSYEKL. Trimming cost V 1 base and J 4 bases; bases outside gene matches: 11.

This chain joins TRBV7-9 and TRBJ2-3; TRBD2 matches 13 bases. Germline assignment: CDR1 SEHNR and CDR2 FQNEAQ (reference sequence). Unmatched junction bases numbered 9, after V lost 5 bases and J lost 4 bases. The CDR3 extends over 17 amino acids. In DNA form, the CDR3 reads TGTGCCAGCAGCCCCGGGACTAGCGGGGTTGGCGCAGATACGCAGTATTTT. Its protein product is CASSPGTSGVGADTQYF.